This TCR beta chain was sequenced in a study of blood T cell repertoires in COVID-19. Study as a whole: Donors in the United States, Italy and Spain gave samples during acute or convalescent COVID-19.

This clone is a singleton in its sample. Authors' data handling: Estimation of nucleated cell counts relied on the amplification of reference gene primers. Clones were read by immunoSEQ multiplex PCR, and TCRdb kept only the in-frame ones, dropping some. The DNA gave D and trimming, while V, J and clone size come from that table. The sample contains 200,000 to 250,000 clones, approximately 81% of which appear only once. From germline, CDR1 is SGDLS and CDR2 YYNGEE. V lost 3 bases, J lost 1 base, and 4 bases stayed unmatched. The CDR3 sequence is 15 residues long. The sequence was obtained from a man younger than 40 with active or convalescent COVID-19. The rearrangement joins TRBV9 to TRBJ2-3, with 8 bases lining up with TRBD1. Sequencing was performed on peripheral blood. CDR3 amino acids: CASSGVTGGTDTQYF. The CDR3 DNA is TGTGCCAGCAGCGGCGTGACAGGGGGCACAGATACGCAGTATTTT.